This T cell receptor beta chain originates from a study of OX40 agonist ivuxolimab in advanced cancers. TCRdb's table, derived via immunoSEQ multiplex PCR, lists solely in-frame clones and lacks some. The data contain fewer than 70,000 clones, 87% of them singletons. CDR3 length: 13 amino acids. V was trimmed by 5 bases and J by 0 bases, leaving 6 bases between them. The germline V gene has CDR1 MNHEY and CDR2 SMNVEV (reference sequence). This TCR was sampled from an adult with an advanced solid tumor such as melanoma, head and neck, liver or kidney cancer. The input for sequencing was CD4+ or CD8+ T cells sorted from blood, taken in a trial of the OX40 agonist ivuxolimab. V usage is TRBV27 and J usage is TRBJ2-3; D unclear. The CDR3 nucleotides read TGTGCCAGCAGTAGGTTAAGCACAGATACGCAGTATTTT. This translates into CASSRLSTDTQYF.